This T cell receptor beta chain was recovered during a study of T cell responses to AZD1222 COVID-19 vaccine. Overall study results and limits: Breadth and depth of Spike-specific TCRs rose after two AZD1222 doses. In the spike-specific TCR repertoire, nearly half reportedly target unmutated variant regions.

This clone was seen a single time. What it binds is not known. CDR3 size: 14 residues. The ends lost 11 bases at V and 6 bases at J; junction bases unmatched: 13. The germline V gene has CDR1 SGHTA and CDR2 FQGTGA. Repertoires were generated with immunoSEQ multiplex PCR, while TCRdb's copy carries only in-frame clones and drops some. Here the sample spans 110,000 or so clones, around 90% being singletons. Sequencing used peripheral blood, obtained on day 0 of MenACWY control vaccination. V gene TRBV7-3 combines with J gene TRBJ2-3, with 8 bases fitting TRBD2. The origin of this receptor is an adult in good health. The CDR3 DNA follows: TGTGCCTCGCGTCTCGGGGGGGCATATGATACGCAGTATTTT. Encoded protein: CASRLGGAYDTQYF.